This T cell receptor beta chain was sequenced in a study of cytomegalovirus exposure and HLA in healthy donors. Study-level information: An early release of data contained some 80 million unique TCRs, which came from HLA-typed donors.

The PCR employed 60 Vbeta primers together with 13 Jbeta primers. Assay used: immunoSEQ multiplex PCR; TCRdb lists only in-frame clones, some missing. The table shows 250,000 to 350,000 clones, with 86% occurring only once. The CDR3 totals 18 residues. The V segment lost 4 bases and the J segment 4 bases; nucleotides outside the gene matches: 16. Germline V gives CDR1 GTSNPN, CDR2 SVGIG (reference sequence). Findings of the study overall: Previously analyzed data showed that most TCR beta V segments were productive at a frequency of about 90% or about 30%. Certain sequence variants were highly shared and formed a cluster, and this cluster was likely a sequencing artifact. Researchers catalogued under 200 TCR beta chains as cytomegalovirus-associated.

On this clone itself: Its cognate antigen is unknown.

V usage is TRBV30 and J usage is TRBJ2-3; TRBD2 matches 11 bases. Sequencing used PBMCs. The source is a man aged 35 to 55 in good health and CMV-seropositive. Here the CDR3 reads CAWNGLAGGPPPPDTQYF. The CDR3 DNA sequence: TGTGCCTGGAACGGCCTAGCGGGAGGACCTCCCCCCCCAGATACGCAGTATTTT.